This is a list of T cell receptor beta chains from one sample in a study of T cells in Graves' hyperthyroidism and ophthalmopathy. MiXCR, applied by TCRdb to the multiplex PCR reads, yields one record per CDR3 protein. The sample has 250,000 to 400,000 distinct CDR3 sequences, around 13% seen once. The specimen was blood. The origin of the receptors is a woman between 40 and 55 years old with Graves' ophthalmopathy. Both conserved end residues are part of each CDR3. The size entry is marked missing in some rows and otherwise reads once, few, many or a size class.

CDR3 protein: CASSIGLAGGETQYF
J gene: TRBJ2-5
V gene: TRBV9
clone size: many

CDR3 protein: CATSRDLQETQYF
J gene: TRBJ2-5
V gene: TRBV15
clone size: few

CDR3 protein: CAWSTDGLIAFF
J gene: TRBJ1-1
V gene: TRBV30
clone size: NA

CDR3 protein: CASSHNLAGVAREQFF
J gene: TRBJ2-1
V gene: TRBV4-1
clone size: NA

CDR3 protein: CSADPTILTQYTEAFF
J gene: TRBJ1-1
V gene: TRBV20-1
clone size: NA

CDR3 protein: CASSTGYQPQHF
J gene: TRBJ1-5
V gene: TRBV2
clone size: many

CDR3 protein: CASSSRGLRGLLQETQYF
J gene: TRBJ2-5
V gene: TRBV28
clone size: many

CDR3 protein: CAISDRGNEKLFF
J gene: TRBJ1-4
V gene: TRBV10-3
clone size: NA

CDR3 protein: CAISESLEIYNQPQHF
J gene: TRBJ1-5
V gene: TRBV10-3
clone size: many

CDR3 protein: CASSSTGVTLHF
J gene: TRBJ1-6
V gene: TRBV19
clone size: NA

CDR3 protein: CASSYSTGFNEQFF
J gene: TRBJ2-1
V gene: TRBV13
clone size: many

CDR3 protein: CASSLLGSGTTYEQYF
J gene: TRBJ2-7
V gene: TRBV5-1
clone size: few

CDR3 protein: CAWSVRLAGIGQETQYF
J gene: TRBJ2-5
V gene: TRBV30
clone size: NA

CDR3 protein: CASSWTGEIPEAFF
J gene: TRBJ1-1
V gene: TRBV7-9
clone size: few

CDR3 protein: CASSLTAGMGNQPQHF
J gene: TRBJ1-5
V gene: TRBV28
clone size: few

CDR3 protein: CASRDGPGELFF
J gene: TRBJ2-2
V gene: TRBV6-1
clone size: many

CDR3 protein: CASSLGARLAGELFF
J gene: TRBJ2-2
V gene: TRBV7-9
clone size: NA

CDR3 protein: CASSSQGSELNTGELFF
J gene: TRBJ2-2
V gene: TRBV13
clone size: few

CDR3 protein: CASIDQGFSNYGYTF
J gene: TRBJ1-2
V gene: TRBV6-1
clone size: many

CDR3 protein: CASSLAGRERQETQYF
J gene: TRBJ2-5
V gene: TRBV5-1
clone size: NA

CDR3 protein: CASSLSRGTPYEQYF
J gene: TRBJ2-7
V gene: TRBV7-2
clone size: NA

CDR3 protein: CASSGGDEKLFF
J gene: TRBJ1-4
V gene: TRBV5-6
clone size: few

CDR3 protein: CASSPDGYSNQPQHF
J gene: TRBJ1-5
V gene: TRBV6-2/TRBV6-3
clone size: many

CDR3 protein: CATSDYSVADTQYF
J gene: TRBJ2-3
V gene: TRBV24-1
clone size: many

CDR3 protein: CASSYDTSGSLTDTQYF
J gene: TRBJ2-3
V gene: TRBV6-5
clone size: many

CDR3 protein: CASSPDVIGNTIYF
J gene: TRBJ1-3
V gene: TRBV7-9
clone size: NA

CDR3 protein: CSARVGGAYNEQFF
J gene: TRBJ2-1
V gene: TRBV20-1
clone size: NA

CDR3 protein: CASSELGSGNTIYF
J gene: TRBJ1-3
V gene: TRBV2
clone size: many

CDR3 protein: CSVEGEDLNEQFF
J gene: TRBJ2-1
V gene: TRBV29-1
clone size: many

CDR3 protein: CASSFTEHYGYTF
J gene: TRBJ1-2
V gene: TRBV28
clone size: many

CDR3 protein: CASSTGQGSDTQYF
J gene: TRBJ2-3
V gene: TRBV7-2
clone size: many

CDR3 protein: CASSLAGSLDTQYF
J gene: TRBJ2-3
V gene: TRBV5-1
clone size: few

CDR3 protein: CASSFWGPRDEQFF
J gene: TRBJ2-1
V gene: TRBV7-9
clone size: NA

CDR3 protein: CASSLRTGPTYEQYF
J gene: TRBJ2-7
V gene: TRBV5-1
clone size: many

CDR3 protein: CASSSQDRGDEQYF
J gene: TRBJ2-7
V gene: TRBV11-3
clone size: many

CDR3 protein: CASSLEGGTAYEQYF
J gene: TRBJ2-7
V gene: TRBV7-8
clone size: many

CDR3 protein: CSAREGGLTEAFF
J gene: TRBJ1-1
V gene: TRBV20-1
clone size: many

CDR3 protein: CASTTGSEQYF
J gene: TRBJ2-7
V gene: TRBV19
clone size: many

CDR3 protein: CASSFFRLSTGELFF
J gene: TRBJ2-2
V gene: TRBV28
clone size: many

CDR3 protein: CASMTSGGAWETQYF
J gene: TRBJ2-5
V gene: TRBV12-3/TRBV12-4
clone size: many

CDR3 protein: CAYTAPGLAGGIYNEQFF
J gene: TRBJ2-1
V gene: TRBV30
clone size: few

CDR3 protein: CPTGYNEQFF
J gene: TRBJ2-1
V gene: TRBV10-2
clone size: few

CDR3 protein: CSARGAEAFF
J gene: TRBJ1-1
V gene: TRBV20-1
clone size: many

CDR3 protein: CASSLLGVTNEKLFF
J gene: TRBJ1-4
V gene: TRBV7-2
clone size: many

CDR3 protein: CASRTTGENIQYF
J gene: TRBJ2-4
V gene: TRBV10-2
clone size: NA

CDR3 protein: CSDSSGTRETQYF
J gene: TRBJ2-5
V gene: TRBV20-1
clone size: many

CDR3 protein: CASSQRGDSNQPQHF
J gene: TRBJ1-5
V gene: TRBV3-1
clone size: few

CDR3 protein: CATSRDPRENEAFF
J gene: TRBJ1-1
V gene: TRBV15
clone size: many

CDR3 protein: CASSFEAGRATTNEKLFF
J gene: TRBJ1-4
V gene: TRBV27
clone size: few

CDR3 protein: CASSLGLAGGIQRTQYF
J gene: TRBJ2-5
V gene: TRBV5-1
clone size: NA

CDR3 protein: CASSLFAVREYEQYF
J gene: TRBJ2-7
V gene: TRBV7-2
clone size: many

CDR3 protein: CAWSVIGGETQYF
J gene: TRBJ2-5
V gene: TRBV30
clone size: few

CDR3 protein: CASSIDLEAGELFF
J gene: TRBJ2-2
V gene: TRBV19
clone size: NA